This T cell receptor (beta chain) stems from a study of cytomegalovirus exposure and HLA in healthy donors. Among the 120 or so subjects of the validation cohort, separate from the roughly 650-subject first cohort, were the donors. The study, taken as a whole, reports: Subsequent analysis of the 120 or so validation repertoires found a tendency for first-cohort TCR clusters to co-occur. The listing of 150 to 200 TCR beta chains classed them as cytomegalovirus-associated.

The table came from immunoSEQ multiplex PCR; TCRdb's copy has only in-frame clones and leaves some out. Of 40,000 to 60,000 clones listed, 94% were seen once; the top ten hold around 8%. With respect to this clone: The antigen is undetermined.

V trimming: 6 bases; J trimming: 1 base; junction bases outside the gene matches: 8. Per the germline V gene, CDR1 is LNHDA and CDR2 is SQIVND (reference sequence). The CDR3 totals 16 residues. This receptor was identified in a young woman in good health and CMV-seropositive. The sequencing sample was made of PBMCs. The rearrangement joins TRBV19 to TRBJ1-4, with 7 bases aligning to TRBD1. The CDR3 here is CASSPGQMVTNEKLFF. The CDR3 coding sequence is TGTGCCAGTAGCCCGGGACAGATGGTAACTAATGAAAAACTGTTTTTT.